The 10 T cell receptor beta chains reported below all come from one sample, sequenced in a study of blood T cell repertoires in COVID-19. Generated by immunoSEQ multiplex PCR, the TCRdb table keeps only in-frame clones and is missing some. The sample has about 70,000 clones; around 89% are singletons. Sequencing used peripheral blood. The receptors shown here come from a human donor in a cohort sampled during active COVID-19.

V gene TRBV5-1 combines with J gene TRBJ2-1, with a weak D call TRBD1 (5 bases). Trimming shortened V by 1 base and J by 8 bases, and 10 bases separated the two germline ends. The CDR3 is 13 residues long. Germline CDR1 SGHRS, CDR2 YFSETQ. The CDR3 region is CASSLLGRDEQFF. The CDR3 DNA is TGCGCCAGCAGCTTGCTGGGCAGGGATGAGCAGTTCTTC.

The chain combines TRBV6-5 with TRBJ1-2, with 7 bases that match TRBD1. The CDR3 consists of 12 residues. CDR1 is MNHEY, CDR2 SVGAGI, per germline. V lost 10 bases to trimming and J lost 13 bases; unmatched junction nucleotides: 15. CDR3 region: CATCQGEDRCTF. DNA of the CDR3: TGTGCCACCTGTCAAGGCGAGGACAGGTGCACCTTC.

This clone was detected once. V usage is TRBV18 and J usage is TRBJ2-5; 9 nucleotides match TRBD1. The CDR3 totals 15 residues. Losses at the gene ends were 4 bases for V and 4 bases for J; bases not matched to a gene: 7. Looked up from germline, CDR1 is KGHSH and CDR2 is LQKENI. CDR3 in amino acids: CASSRGTGLSETQYF. CDR3 coding DNA: TGTGCCAGCTCACGTGGGACAGGGTTGTCAGAGACCCAGTACTTC.

The chain recombines TRBV13 with TRBJ2-7, with 7 bases fitting TRBD1. V lost 7 bases, J lost 2 bases, and 11 bases stayed unmatched. The CDR3 runs to 15 residues. Germline V lookup: CDR1 PRHDT, CDR2 FYEKMQ (reference sequence). CDR3 in amino acids: CASTSGQRTPYEQYF. In DNA form, the CDR3 reads TGTGCCAGCACCTCGGGACAGCGAACCCCCTACGAGCAGTACTTC.

The chain carries TRBV16 and TRBJ2-6; a weak D match, TRBD1 (5 bases). The V gene lost 0 bases and the J gene lost 3 bases, with 9 bases spanning the gap. Germline V gene sequence: CDR1 KGHSY, CDR2 FQNENV. The CDR3 spans 16 residues. CDR3 sequence: CASSQSGRVGANVLTF. Written as DNA, the CDR3 is TGTGCCAGCAGCCAATCAGGCAGGGTTGGGGCCAACGTCCTGACTTTC. The whole variable domain, filled in from reference TRBV16 and TRBJ2-6, reads GEEVAQTPKHLVRGEGQKAKLYCAPIKGHSYVFWYQQVLKNEFKFLISFQNENVFDETGMPKERFSAKCLPNSPCSLEIQATKLEDSAVYFCASSQSGRVGANVLTFGAGSRLTVL.

The chain combines TRBV7-2 with TRBJ2-7; 9 bases are shared with TRBD1. CDR3 length: 14 amino acids. Trimming at V came to 7 bases and at J to 6 bases, leaving 10 bases not matched to a gene. From germline, CDR1 is SGHTA and CDR2 FQGNSA. Here the CDR3 DNA reads TGTGCCAGCACCTGGGGGGACAGGGTAGCCGAGCAGTACTTC. Amino acids: CASTWGDRVAEQYF. The variable domain in full, with the rest retrieved from reference TRBV7-2 and TRBJ2-7, is GAGVSQSPSNKVTEKGKDVELRCDPISGHTALYWYRQSLGQGLEFLIYFQGNSAPDKSGLPSDRFSAERTGGSVSTLTIQRTQQEDSAVYLCASTWGDRVAEQYFGPGTRLTVT.

V is TRBV19 and J is TRBJ2-4; 8 bases map to TRBD1. The CDR3 runs to 13 residues. Germline V CDR1 and CDR2: LNHDA, SQIVND (reference sequence). V lost 3 bases to trimming and J lost 6 bases; unmatched junction nucleotides: 1. The CDR3 protein is CASSIDRGNIQYF. CDR3 nucleotide sequence: TGTGCCAGTAGTATCGACAGGGGAAACATTCAGTACTTC. Full variable domain (remainder filled in from reference TRBV19 and TRBJ2-4): DGGITQSPKYLFRKEGQNVTLSCEQNLNHDAMYWYRQDPGQGLRLIYYSQIVNDFQKGDIAEGYSVSREKKESFPLTVTSAQKNPTAFYLCASSIDRGNIQYFGAGTRLSVL.

The chain uses TRBV11-1 and TRBJ2-3; D possibly corresponds to TRBD2 (6 bases). Trimming removed 5 bases at V and 9 bases at J, with 9 bases between. In germline, CDR1 is SGHAT, CDR2 FQDESV (reference sequence). The CDR3 extends over 11 amino acids. CDR3 residues: CASSQEGTQYF. The CDR3 DNA sequence: TGTGCCAGCAGCCAGGAGGGAACGCAGTATTTT.

This chain uses TRBV20-1 with TRBJ2-3; D gene uncertain. Trimming took 3 bases from V and 0 from J, leaving 13 bases between them. Germline V CDR1 and CDR2: DFQATT, SNEGSKA (reference sequence). CDR3 length equals 15 residues. The CDR3 spells CSASAHIASTDTQYF. The CDR3 DNA reads TGCAGTGCTAGTGCCCACATAGCTAGCACAGATACGCAGTATTTT.

The chain is built from TRBV21-1 and TRBJ1-2; the table calls TRBD1, which could not be checked here. TRBV21-1 constitutes a pseudogene. The CDR3 has 22 amino acids. The CDR3 is CASSKVGVGETPQGIISYGYTF. The CDR3 coding sequence is TGTGCCAGCAGCAAAGTAGGGGTAGGCGAGACCCCTCAAGGGATAATAAGCTATGGCTACACCTTC.